This T cell receptor beta chain derives from a study of T cell repertoires in cytomegalovirus infection. Study-wide context: CMV infection together with matching HLA type was indicated by public TCR beta signatures.

Whole-study findings and limits: Carriage of CMV together with the relevant HLA was identifiable through cumulative public TCR beta family frequency. HLA-C-restricted TCR beta clonotypes specific for CMV led the ex vivo response.

Comment on this clonotype: Its antigen is undetermined.

TCRdb passed the reads through MiXCR, listing each CDR3 protein once. The sample lists approximately 700,000 distinct CDR3 sequences; 35% to 40% were seen once. Specimen: PBMCs. This clonotype originated in a human donor in good health (CMV status not recorded). Some clones in this sample may be carry-over from other donors' samples.

In DNA form, the CDR3 reads TGTGCCAGCAGCTTCTTACAGGGCGGTGCTGAAGCTTTCTTT. Translated, it gives CASSFLQGGAEAFF. This sequence joins TRBV5-6 and TRBJ1-1; possibly TRBD1 for D (6 bases). The CDR3 has 14 residues. Trimming removed 2 bases at V and 6 bases at J, with 14 bases between. The germline V gene encodes CDR1 SGHDT and CDR2 YYEEEE. Supplemented by reference TRBV5-6 and TRBJ1-1, the full variable domain reads DAGVTQSPTHLIKTRGQQVTLRCSPKSGHDTVSWYQQALGQGPQFIFQYYEEEERQRGNFPDRFSGHQFPNYSSELNVNALLLGDSALYLCASSFLQGGAEAFFGQGTRLTVV.